This T cell receptor beta chain emerged from a study of immune evolution from preneoplasia to lung adenocarcinoma. CDR1 and CDR2 from the germline V gene are GTSNPN and SVGIG (reference sequence). J lost 2 bases, V lost 1 base, and 8 bases had no gene match. The CDR3 loop spans 16 amino acids. Method: immunoSEQ multiplex PCR; TCRdb's copy keeps in-frame clones and lacks some. The data hold 6,500 to 9,000 clones, with 65% to 85% observed a single time. The receptor was isolated from a person in their 70s with lung adenocarcinoma. The sequenced sample consisted of FFPE adjacent normal lung tissue. V gene TRBV30 combines with J gene TRBJ1-5; 7 bases are shared with TRBD1. The CDR3 sequence is CAWSAGYRGGNQPQHF. The CDR3 DNA sequence: TGTGCCTGGAGTGCTGGCTACAGGGGAGGCAATCAGCCCCAGCATTTT. The full variable domain, in which reference TRBV30 and TRBJ1-5 provide the parts outside the CDR3, is SQTIHQWPATLVQPVGSPLSLECTVEGTSNPNLYWYRQAAGRGLQLLFYSVGIGQISSEVPQNLSASRPQDRQFILSSKKLLLSDSGFYLCAWSAGYRGGNQPQHFGDGTRLSIL.